The 32 T cell receptor beta chains given below trace back to one sample, sequenced in a study of T cells in Graves' hyperthyroidism and ophthalmopathy. Amplified TCR beta CDR3 regions derived from RNA transcripts. During a first-round RT-PCR of the TCR CDR3, the HTBI primer set was used. TCRdb reprocessed the multiplex PCR reads via MiXCR and lists one record per CDR3 protein. The sample yields about 250,000 distinct CDR3 sequences, approximately 24% seen once. Sequenced material: blood. These receptor sequences come from a woman in her forties with Graves' ophthalmopathy.

This clonotype was counted at least ten times. The V and J genes are TRBV10-3 and TRBJ2-5; D possibly corresponds to TRBD1 (5 bases). Trimming removed 6 bases from V and 3 bases from J, with 11 bases in between. The CDR3 has 13 amino acids. Germline loops: CDR1 ENHRY, CDR2 SYGVKD. The CDR3 protein is CAISPRQKETQYF. In DNA, the CDR3 is TGTGCCATCAGCCCCCGACAGAAAGAGACCCAGTACTTC.

This clonotype was recorded at least ten times. Here the CDR3 DNA reads TGTGCCAGCAGCCCACCCCCAGGATACACAGGGGCGCCCGGGGAGCTGTTTTTT. Translating it yields CASSPPPGYTGAPGELFF. V is TRBV12-3 or TRBV12-4 and J is TRBJ2-2; 7 bases fit TRBD1. J lost 6 bases, V lost 6 bases, and 19 bases had no gene match. This CDR3 comprises 18 residues.

This clonotype was counted ten times or more. The gene calls are TRBV20-1 and TRBJ2-7; 7 bases are shared with TRBD2. V was clipped by 3 bases and J by 4 bases; unmatched bases: 6. Germline V gene sequence: CDR1 DFQATT, CDR2 SNEGSKA (reference sequence). The CDR3 is 13 residues long. The CDR3 region is CSARIPGGYEQYF. The CDR3, as DNA: TGCAGTGCTAGGATACCGGGAGGTTACGAGCAGTACTTC.

The table lists this clonotype with many counts. This sequence joins TRBV9 and TRBJ2-2; a possible D gene is TRBD2 (5 bases). The V end lost 1 base, the J end lost 7 bases, and 14 bases lay between the germline ends. CDR3 length equals 15 residues. CDR1 and CDR2 from the germline V gene are SGDLS and YYNGEE. CDR3 sequence (DNA): TGTGCCAGCAGCGTAAGGTGGGAGAATGGCGGGGAGCTGTTTTTT. It encodes CASSVRWENGGELFF.

This clonotype has a handful of counts. The germline gene is not matched at one end of the junction; a read error may be the cause. The J gene is TRBJ1-3, the V gene TRBV5-1, with D unclear. The germline CDR1 and CDR2 sequences are SGHRS and YFSETQ. The CDR3 length is 15 residues. CDR3 DNA: TGCGCCAGCAGCTTGGTTGAAGCCTCTGGAAACACCATATTTTTT. This encodes CASSLVEASGNTIFF.

This clonotype was seen ten or more times. The CDR3: CASSLHGGPQHF. In nucleotides, the CDR3 is TGTGCCAGCAGCCTCCACGGAGGGCCCCAGCATTTT. The V gene is TRBV3-1, the J gene TRBJ1-5; unclear D gene. Trimming took off 4 bases at V and 9 bases at J, with 10 bases between the two ends. The CDR3 spans 12 residues. CDR1 and CDR2 from the germline V gene are LGHDT and YNNKEL (reference sequence).

This chain connects TRBV6-1 to TRBJ1-1; D unresolved. V was shortened by 6 bases and J by 3 bases, with 11 bases between the two germline ends. Germline loops: CDR1 MNHNS, CDR2 SASEGT. The CDR3 has 13 residues. The chain's CDR3 is CASRRRSDTEAFF. In nucleotides, the CDR3 is TGTGCCAGCAGAAGGAGAAGCGACACTGAAGCTTTCTTT.

This clonotype was picked up many times. The chain is built from TRBV29-1 and TRBJ2-2; D unclear. Trimming left V 4 bases short and J 1 base short, with 7 bases between. This CDR3 is built from 13 residues. Germline loops: CDR1 SQVTM, CDR2 ANQGSEA. This CDR3 reads CSVATLNTGELFF. Here the CDR3 DNA reads TGCAGCGTTGCGACACTGAACACCGGGGAGCTGTTTTTT.

This rearrangement joins TRBV19 to TRBJ2-1, with 14 bases identical to TRBD2. V was clipped by 7 bases and J by 8 bases; unmatched bases: 13. This CDR3 has 17 residues. Germline CDR1 and CDR2: LNHDA and SQIVND (reference sequence). The CDR3 region is CASTRQGTSGSIYEQFF. For the CDR3, the DNA is TGTGCCAGTACTAGGCAGGGGACTAGCGGGAGTATCTATGAGCAGTTCTTC.

The CDR3 nucleotides read TGTGCCAGCAGTCCACTAGCGGGAGACCACGAGCAGTACTTC. Protein product: CASSPLAGDHEQYF. The chain recombines TRBV28 with TRBJ2-7, with 11 positions matching TRBD2. This CDR3 contains 14 residues. Germline-derived CDR1 and CDR2 are MDHEN and SYDVKM. V gave up 5 bases and J gave up 5 bases; unmatched junction bases: 5.

The genes are TRBV28 and TRBJ2-7; D is possibly TRBD1 (6 bases). V lost 6 bases and J 2 bases, leaving 14 bases between the germline ends. Germline assignment: CDR1 MDHEN and CDR2 SYDVKM. The CDR3 spans 14 residues. CDR3 sequence reads: CASRDTGLAYEQYF. In DNA, the CDR3 is TGTGCCAGCAGGGATACAGGGTTAGCCTACGAGCAGTACTTC.

This clonotype was recorded at least ten times. This clone may be a read error of a much larger clone one base away. Since no conserved phenylalanine or tryptophan closes the CDR3, a read error is the likely cause. The gene calls are TRBV30 and TRBJ1-1; 7 positions match TRBD1. Germline V gives CDR1 GTSNPN, CDR2 SVGIG (reference sequence). The CDR3 length is 13 residues. V was clipped by 5 bases and J by 1 base; unmatched bases: 4. CDR3 sequence (DNA): TGTGCCTGGGCGGGACAGCCGAACACTGAAGCTTTCTCT. Translation: CAWAGQPNTEAFS.

Many counts were recorded for this clonotype. The chain couples TRBV29-1 to TRBJ2-7; 12 bases line up with TRBD2. J was trimmed by 5 bases and V by 8 bases; bases with no gene match: 10. Germline V gene lookup returns CDR1 SQVTM and CDR2 ANQGSEA. The CDR3 runs to 14 residues. This CDR3 reads CSTSTSGRSNEQYF. The CDR3 nucleotides are TGCAGCACATCGACTAGCGGGAGATCCAACGAGCAGTACTTC.

As DNA, the CDR3 is TGTGCCAGCAGCGTAGTCCCGGGAGGGCCAGGGGAGCTGTTTTTT. Protein sequence: CASSVVPGGPGELFF. The V call is TRBV2, the J call TRBJ2-2, with TRBD2 matching 8 bases. Germline CDR1 SNHLY, CDR2 FYNNEI. This CDR3 comprises 15 residues. J was trimmed by 8 bases and V by 6 bases; bases with no gene match: 11. The complete variable domain, with remaining parts taken from reference TRBV2 and TRBJ2-2, reads EPEVTQTPSHQVTQMGQEVILRCVPISNHLYFYWYRQILGQKVEFLVSFYNNEISEKSEIFDDQFSVERPDGSNFTLKIRSTKLEDSAMYFCASSVVPGGPGELFFGEGSRLTVL.

This clonotype was recorded many times. The genes are TRBV2 and TRBJ1-2; no firm D call. The CDR3 spans 14 residues. The germline V and J ends were trimmed by 2 bases and 8 bases, with 15 bases remaining between them. Germline CDR1 reads SNHLY; CDR2 reads FYNNEI. CDR3 nucleotides: TGTGCCAGCAGTGAACAGGCTATGGGTGGCGGCTACACCTTC. Protein sequence: CASSEQAMGGGYTF. The variable domain in full, with the rest retrieved from reference TRBV2 and TRBJ1-2, is EPEVTQTPSHQVTQMGQEVILRCVPISNHLYFYWYRQILGQKVEFLVSFYNNEISEKSEIFDDQFSVERPDGSNFTLKIRSTKLEDSAMYFCASSEQAMGGGYTFGSGTRLTVV.

In this sample, this clonotype turned up many times. The J gene is TRBJ2-5, the V gene TRBV7-7; the D gene is possibly TRBD2 (5 bases). The CDR3 spans 15 residues. CDR1 is SSHAT, CDR2 FNYEAQ, per germline (reference sequence). The CDR3 sequence: CASARAWRSQETQYF. The CDR3 DNA is TGTGCTAGCGCGCGGGCGTGGCGGTCGCAAGAGACCCAGTACTTC.

This clonotype occurred many times. V and J are TRBV28 and TRBJ2-7; D unclear. CDR1 is MDHEN and CDR2 is SYDVKM in the germline V gene. The CDR3 length is 14 residues. The V and J ends lost 7 bases and 1 base respectively, with 14 bases between them. The CDR3 DNA reads TGTGCCAGCAATAGGGTTATAGCATCCTACGAGCAGTACTTC. It is translated as CASNRVIASYEQYF.

The sample holds many counts of this clonotype. The V gene is TRBV20-1, the J gene TRBJ2-4; 8 positions match TRBD1. CDR3 length: 14 residues. Looked up from germline, CDR1 is DFQATT and CDR2 is SNEGSKA (reference sequence). Unmatched junction bases numbered 1, after V lost 2 bases and J lost 1 base. CDR3 amino acids: CSARQGAAKNIQYF. CDR3 coding DNA: TGCAGTGCTAGACAGGGGGCGGCCAAAAACATTCAGTACTTC.

This clonotype was recorded many times. This chain links TRBV5-1 with TRBJ2-7, with D unclear. V dropped 0 bases and J dropped 3 bases, with 10 bases sitting between them. The CDR3 sequence is 14 residues long. CDR1 is SGHRS and CDR2 is YFSETQ in the germline V gene. As DNA, the CDR3 is TGCGCCAGCAGCTTGGGGACGGTGGACTACGAGCAGTACTTC. This translates into CASSLGTVDYEQYF.

This clonotype was recorded at least ten times. J is TRBJ2-5 and V is TRBV6-2 or TRBV6-3; D call uncertain. The germline CDR1 and CDR2 sequences are MNHEY and SVGEGT. The CDR3 is made up of 15 amino acids. The V end lost 4 bases, the J end lost 2 bases, and 14 bases lay between the germline ends. CDR3: CASSFSSSMQETQYF. The CDR3 DNA follows: TGTGCCAGCAGTTTTTCCTCCTCGATGCAAGAGACCCAGTACTTC.

This clonotype was seen many times. This chain uses TRBV11-2 with TRBJ2-7; D is uncertain. The CDR3 extends over 14 amino acids. The germline V and J ends were trimmed by 5 bases and 0 bases, with 11 bases remaining between them. Germline CDR1 SGHAT, CDR2 FQNNGV. The DNA of the CDR3 is TGTGCCAGCAGCGAAACACGGAGCTCCTACGAGCAGTACTTC. It yields the protein CASSETRSSYEQYF.

The chain couples TRBV2 to TRBJ2-5; no reliable D call. The V gene's germline CDR1 is SNHLY and CDR2 FYNNEI. V was pared by 4 bases and J by 0 bases, with 6 bases between. The CDR3 runs 13 residues. The DNA of the CDR3 is TGTGCCAGCAGTGCGTTCTACCAAGAGACCCAGTACTTC. It yields the protein CASSAFYQETQYF. Supplemented by reference TRBV2 and TRBJ2-5, the full variable domain reads EPEVTQTPSHQVTQMGQEVILRCVPISNHLYFYWYRQILGQKVEFLVSFYNNEISEKSEIFDDQFSVERPDGSNFTLKIRSTKLEDSAMYFCASSAFYQETQYFGPGTRLLVL.

Many counts were recorded for this clonotype. The chain joins TRBV19 to TRBJ1-1; weak D call: TRBD1 (6 bases). With 0 bases removed from V and 4 bases from J, the gap between germline ends came to 15 bases. Germline V gene data show CDR1 as LNHDA and CDR2 as SQIVND (reference sequence). The CDR3 extends over 16 amino acids. In nucleotides, the CDR3 is TGTGCCAGTAGTATAGAGGGGAGGGGGGAAGGCACTGAAGCTTTCTTT. It yields the protein CASSIEGRGEGTEAFF.

This clonotype has ten or more counts. The rearrangement uses TRBV6-1 and TRBJ1-1; 10 nucleotides align to TRBD1. Germline assignment: CDR1 MNHNS and CDR2 SASEGT. With 4 bases clipped from V and 5 bases from J, the junction kept 7 bases outside the gene matches. This CDR3 has 15 residues. CDR3 amino acids: CASSAPDRGKTEAFF. The DNA of the CDR3 is TGTGCCAGCAGTGCGCCGGACAGGGGGAAAACTGAAGCTTTCTTT.

This clonotype has a count of ten or more. V gene TRBV5-1 combines with J gene TRBJ1-1, with D perhaps TRBD1 (5 bases). In germline, CDR1 is SGHRS, CDR2 YFSETQ. With 4 bases removed from V and 2 bases from J, the gap between germline ends came to 12 bases. The CDR3 is 14 residues long. The CDR3 DNA is TGCGCCAGCAGCCTAGTCCAGGGCAACACTGAAGCTTTCTTT. It yields the protein CASSLVQGNTEAFF.

This clonotype was counted at least ten times. This CDR3 reads CASNPGGGYGYTF. The CDR3 nucleotides are TGTGCCAGCAACCCGGGGGGGGGCTATGGCTACACCTTC. The chain combines TRBV6-5 with TRBJ1-2; the D gene is possibly TRBD1 (5 bases). Trimming took 7 bases from V and 4 from J, leaving 13 bases between them. The CDR3 runs to 13 residues. From germline, CDR1 is MNHEY and CDR2 SVGAGI.

A few counts support this clonotype. The germline gene is not matched at one end of the junction; a read error may be the cause. This chain joins TRBV10-3 and TRBJ2-7; TRBD1 matches 10 bases. CDR1 and CDR2 from the germline V gene are ENHRY and SYGVKD. The CDR3 totals 15 residues. CDR3 sequence reads: CALRLPGQGRSEQYF. The CDR3 bases are TGTGCCCTCAGACTTCCGGGACAGGGGCGTAGCGAGCAGTACTTC.

This clonotype was recorded at least ten times. This rearrangement joins TRBV6-5 to TRBJ2-5; D is perhaps TRBD2 (6 bases). The CDR3 covers 13 residues. V was cut by 4 bases and J by 4 bases, with 10 bases left in between. CDR1 and CDR2 from the germline V gene are MNHEY and SVGAGI. The DNA for the CDR3 is TGTGCCAGCAGTTGGGAGGTAGGAGAGACCCAGTACTTC. This gives the protein CASSWEVGETQYF.

The J gene is TRBJ1-1, the V gene TRBV12-3 or TRBV12-4; no definite D call. V lost 3 bases and J lost 0, with 8 bases in between. The CDR3 sequence is 14 residues long. CDR3 in DNA: TGTGCCAGCAGTTTGCTACGGTTGAACACTGAAGCTTTCTTT. This translates into CASSLLRLNTEAFF.

This clonotype was seen many times. The chain has TRBV4-1 and TRBJ1-2, with D possibly being TRBD1 (5 bases). This CDR3 is 17 amino acids long. Trimming stripped 0 bases from V and 0 bases from J, with 14 bases between. Germline V lookup: CDR1 MGHRA, CDR2 YSYEKL. In DNA, the CDR3 is TGCGCCAGCAGCCAAGATAGGCTGGGGGAGTCTAACTATGGCTACACCTTC. Its translation is CASSQDRLGESNYGYTF.

This clonotype was seen more than once but under ten times. The chain combines TRBV27 with TRBJ2-2; D remains unclear. The CDR3 runs to 15 residues. Between the trimmed V and J ends, which lost 3 bases and 1 base, there was a span of 9 bases. Germline V gene sequence: CDR1 MNHEY, CDR2 SMNVEV (reference sequence). CDR3 bases: TGTGCCAGCAGTTTTTTGGAAGGGAACACCGGGGAGCTGTTTTTT. Protein product: CASSFLEGNTGELFF.

This clonotype was detected many times. Relative to the germline gene, one junction end is altered; a read error may explain this. The chain employs TRBV7-7 and TRBJ2-2, with D possibly TRBD2 on 5 matching bases. CDR1 and CDR2 from the germline V gene are SSHAT and FNYEAQ (reference sequence). This CDR3 is built from 14 residues. The CDR3 DNA follows: TGTGCTAGCAGCTTAGGCCGGGGCACCGGGGAGCTGTTTTTT. Its protein is CASSLGRGTGELFF. The full variable domain, in which reference TRBV7-7 and TRBJ2-2 provide the parts outside the CDR3, is GAGVSQSPRYKVTKRGQDVTLRCDPISSHATLYWYQQALGQGPEFLTYFNYEAQPDKSGLPSDRFSAERPEGSISTLTIQRTEQRDSAMYRCASSLGRGTGELFFGEGSRLTVL.